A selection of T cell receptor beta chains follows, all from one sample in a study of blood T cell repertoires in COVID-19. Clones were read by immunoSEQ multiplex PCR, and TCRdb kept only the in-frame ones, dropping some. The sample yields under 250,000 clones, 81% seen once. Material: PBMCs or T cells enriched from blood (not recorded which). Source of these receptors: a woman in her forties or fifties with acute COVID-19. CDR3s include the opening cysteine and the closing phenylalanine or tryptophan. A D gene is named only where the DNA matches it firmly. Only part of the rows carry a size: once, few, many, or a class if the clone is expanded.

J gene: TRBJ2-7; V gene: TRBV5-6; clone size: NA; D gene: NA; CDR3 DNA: TGTGCCAGCAGCTCCCGCGGCGGGGCGAGCTACGAGCAGTACTTC; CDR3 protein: CASSSRGGASYEQYF
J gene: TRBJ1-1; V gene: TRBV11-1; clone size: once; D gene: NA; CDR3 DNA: TGTGCCAGCAGCTCGCGACACGGGGGGATGAACACTGAAGCTTTCTTT; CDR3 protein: CASSSRHGGMNTEAFF
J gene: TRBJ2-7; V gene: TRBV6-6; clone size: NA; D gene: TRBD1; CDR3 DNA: TGTGCCAGCAGAACCGGGACAGGGGGCCTGTACGAGCAGTACTTC; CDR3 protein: CASRTGTGGLYEQYF
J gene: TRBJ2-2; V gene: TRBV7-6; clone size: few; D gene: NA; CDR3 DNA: TGTGCCAGCAGCTTATCGGGCGGGTTAAGGACCGGGGAGCTGTTTTTT; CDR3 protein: CASSLSGGLRTGELFF
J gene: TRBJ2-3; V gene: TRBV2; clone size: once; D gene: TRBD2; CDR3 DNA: TGTGCCAGCGGTCTAGCGGGGGGGCACACAGATACGCAGTATTTT; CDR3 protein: CASGLAGGHTDTQYF
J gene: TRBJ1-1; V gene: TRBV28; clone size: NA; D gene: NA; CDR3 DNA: TGTGCCAGCAGTTTATTTGTCAGGGTGGGAGGTCTGAGCGCTGAAGCTTTCTTT; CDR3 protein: CASSLFVRVGGLSAEAFF
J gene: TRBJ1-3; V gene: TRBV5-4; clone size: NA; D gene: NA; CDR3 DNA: TGTGCCAGCAGCTTGGGAGGAGCATCAATTGGTCGTGGAAACACCATATATTTT; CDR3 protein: CASSLGGASIGRGNTIYF
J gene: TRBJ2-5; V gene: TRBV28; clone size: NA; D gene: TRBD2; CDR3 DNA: TGTGCCAGCAGTTTGAGCGGGGGGGCAATCGAGACCCAGTACTTC; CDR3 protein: CASSLSGGAIETQYF
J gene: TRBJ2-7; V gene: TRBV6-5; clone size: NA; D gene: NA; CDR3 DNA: TGTGCCAGCAGACTTCAGGGAAGGGTCGGCGAGCAGTACTTC; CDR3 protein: CASRLQGRVGEQYF
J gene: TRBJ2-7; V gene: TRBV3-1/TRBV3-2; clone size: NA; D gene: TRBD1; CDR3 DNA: TGTGCCAGCAGCTTCCGGGACAGAGACTACGAGCAGTACTTC; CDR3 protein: CASSFRDRDYEQYF
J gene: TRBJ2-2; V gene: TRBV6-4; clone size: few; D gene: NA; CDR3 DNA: TGTGCCAGCAGTCCGACAAGGGTAGGACTCACCGGGGAGCTGTTTTTT; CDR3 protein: CASSPTRVGLTGELFF
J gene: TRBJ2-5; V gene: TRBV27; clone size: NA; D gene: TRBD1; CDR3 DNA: TGTGCCAGCAGAGAAACCAGGGGGCATATCCAAGAGACCCAGTACTTC; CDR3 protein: CASRETRGHIQETQYF
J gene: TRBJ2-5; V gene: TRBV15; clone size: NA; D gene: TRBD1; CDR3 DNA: TGTGCCACCAGCAGAGAACCGACAGGGAAAGAGACCCAGTACTTC; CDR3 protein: CATSREPTGKETQYF
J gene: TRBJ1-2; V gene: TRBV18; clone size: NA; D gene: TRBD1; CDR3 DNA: TGTGCCAGCTCACCACCGACAGGGGTTGGCTATGGCTACACCTTC; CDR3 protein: CASSPPTGVGYGYTF
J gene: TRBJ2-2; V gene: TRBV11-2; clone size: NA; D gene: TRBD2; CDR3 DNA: TGTGCCAGCAGCTTTTCCGGGGGGGGTACCGGGGAGCTGTTTTTT; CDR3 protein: CASSFSGGGTGELFF
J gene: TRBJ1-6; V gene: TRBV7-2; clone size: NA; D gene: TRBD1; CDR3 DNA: TGTGCCAGCAGCCCTTTTGCTGGGACAGGGAATTCACCCCTCCACTTT; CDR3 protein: CASSPFAGTGNSPLHF
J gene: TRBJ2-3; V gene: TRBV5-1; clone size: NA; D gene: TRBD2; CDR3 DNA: TGCGCCAGCAGCATGGGACTAGCGGGGAGGACAGATACGCAGTATTTT; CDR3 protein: CASSMGLAGRTDTQYF
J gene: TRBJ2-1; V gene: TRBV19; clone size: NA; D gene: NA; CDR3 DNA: TGTGCCAGTAGTATTGGACAGTCTCGAAATGAGCAGTTCTTC; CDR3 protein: CASSIGQSRNEQFF
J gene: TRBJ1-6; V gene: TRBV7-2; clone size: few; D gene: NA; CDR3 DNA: TGTGCCAGCACTGGTATCAGTAATTCACCCCTCCACTTT; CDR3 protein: CASTGISNSPLHF
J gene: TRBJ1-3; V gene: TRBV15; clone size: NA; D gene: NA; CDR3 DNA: TGTGCCACCAGCGAGCTAGGCCGCCGGGTCGGGACAAGCGGAAACACCATATATTTT; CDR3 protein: CATSELGRRVGTSGNTIYF
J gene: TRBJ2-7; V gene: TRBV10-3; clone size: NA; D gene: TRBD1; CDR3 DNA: TGTGCCATCAGTGAGTCAACAGGGGGCGCGTACGAGCAGTACTTC; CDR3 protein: CAISESTGGAYEQYF
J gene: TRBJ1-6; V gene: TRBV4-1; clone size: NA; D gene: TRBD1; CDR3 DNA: TGCGCCAGCAGCCAGGATACCGCACAGGGGGGTCGCTCACCCCTCCACTTT; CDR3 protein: CASSQDTAQGGRSPLHF
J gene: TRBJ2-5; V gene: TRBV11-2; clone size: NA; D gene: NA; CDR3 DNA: TGTGCCAGCAGCTTAGACGGGAGCGGTATGGGACTGGCAGAGACCCAGTACTTC; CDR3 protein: CASSLDGSGMGLAETQYF
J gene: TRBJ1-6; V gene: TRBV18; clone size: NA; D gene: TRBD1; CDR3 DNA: TGTGCCAGCTCACCACCGGCCCAGGGGGGTTCACCCCTCCACTTT; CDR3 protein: CASSPPAQGGSPLHF
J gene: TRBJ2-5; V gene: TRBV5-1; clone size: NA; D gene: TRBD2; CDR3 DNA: TGCGCCAGCAGTAAAGCAGGAGCGGGGGGGCTGTCAGAGACCCAGTACTTC; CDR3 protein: CASSKAGAGGLSETQYF
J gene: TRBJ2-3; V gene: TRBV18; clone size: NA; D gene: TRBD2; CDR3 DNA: TGTGCCAGCTCACCCTTACGAAGCGGGGTCACAGATACGCAGTATTTT; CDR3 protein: CASSPLRSGVTDTQYF
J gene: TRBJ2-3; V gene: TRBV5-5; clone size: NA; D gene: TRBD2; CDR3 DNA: TGTGCCAGCAGCCTAGCGGGGGGGCCTAGGGATACGCAGTATTTT; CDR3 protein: CASSLAGGPRDTQYF
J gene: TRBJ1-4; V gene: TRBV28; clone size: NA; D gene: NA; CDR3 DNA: TGTGCCAGCAGTGGGGACCCGGGAGGAAAACTGTTTTTT; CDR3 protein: CASSGDPGGKLFF
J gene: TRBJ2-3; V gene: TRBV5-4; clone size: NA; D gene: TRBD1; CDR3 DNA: TGTGCCAGCAGCTCGGACAGGAGCACAGATACGCAGTATTTT; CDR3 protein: CASSSDRSTDTQYF
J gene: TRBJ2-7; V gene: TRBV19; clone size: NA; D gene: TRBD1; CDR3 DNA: TGTGCCAGTAGTACGTCACAGGACAGGGGAGTCTACGAGCAGTACTTC; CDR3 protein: CASSTSQDRGVYEQYF
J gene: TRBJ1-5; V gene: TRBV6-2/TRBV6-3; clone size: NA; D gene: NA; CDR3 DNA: TGTGCCAGCAGCTGGGGCTCCAATCAGCCCCAGCATTTT; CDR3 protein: CASSWGSNQPQHF